One and the same sample provided the 32 T cell receptor beta chains below, sequenced in a study of OX40 agonist ivuxolimab in advanced cancers. Produced via immunoSEQ multiplex PCR; TCRdb's table is partial and in-frame only. The table includes some 95,000 clones, roughly 94% detected once. Here the sequenced sample was CD4+ or CD8+ T cells sorted from blood, taken in a trial of the OX40 agonist ivuxolimab. The receptors were sampled from an adult with an advanced solid tumor such as melanoma, head and neck, liver or kidney cancer.

V is TRBV6-4 and J is TRBJ1-2, with D possibly TRBD1 on 5 matching bases. CDR1 and CDR2 (germline): MRHNA, SNTAGT. Trimming left V 5 bases short and J 7 bases short, with 14 bases between. This CDR3 has 13 residues. In nucleotides, the CDR3 is TGTGCCAGCAGTCCTAGTGGGGCTGGTGGCTACACCTTC. Translating gives CASSPSGAGGYTF.

This chain joins TRBV6-5 and TRBJ2-5; no definite D call. CDR1 is MNHEY, CDR2 SVGAGI, per germline. V was clipped by 7 bases and J by 3 bases, with 12 bases between them. This CDR3 has 13 residues. CDR3 DNA sequence: TGTGCCAGCAAGAGTCCCTTTAAAGAGACCCAGTACTTC. Encoded protein: CASKSPFKETQYF.

This rearrangement joins TRBV5-8 to TRBJ2-3, with D perhaps matching TRBD2 (6 bases). The CDR3 covers 14 residues. In germline, CDR1 is SGHTS, CDR2 YDEGEE. The germline V and J ends were trimmed by 5 bases and 1 base, with 11 bases remaining between them. The CDR3 here is CASSWGGGTDTQYF. The DNA for the CDR3 is TGTGCCAGCAGTTGGGGCGGGGGCACAGATACGCAGTATTTT.

V and J are TRBV5-1 and TRBJ2-1; D is undetermined. Between the trimmed V and J ends, which lost 0 bases and 0 bases, there was a span of 10 bases. CDR3 size: 16 residues. Germline CDR1 SGHRS, CDR2 YFSETQ. The CDR3 loop is CASSLEVGSSYNEQFF. In DNA form, the CDR3 reads TGCGCCAGCAGCTTGGAGGTTGGTAGCTCCTACAATGAGCAGTTCTTC.

The chain combines TRBV9 with TRBJ2-5; no definite D call. The CDR3 length is 14 residues. Trimming removed 0 bases from V and 4 bases from J, with 10 bases in between. CDR1 SGDLS and CDR2 YYNGEE come from the germline V gene. CDR3 residues: CASSVGATVETQYF. CDR3 DNA sequence: TGTGCCAGCAGCGTAGGCGCGACGGTAGAGACCCAGTACTTC.

The genes are TRBV5-5 and TRBJ2-7; D is undetermined. V lost 0 bases and J lost 3, with 13 bases in between. Germline V gene lookup returns CDR1 SGHKS and CDR2 YYEKEE (reference sequence). The CDR3 has 15 residues. The CDR3 protein is CASSLGDRDHYEQYF. CDR3 nucleotide sequence: TGTGCCAGCAGCTTGGGGGATAGAGACCACTACGAGCAGTACTTC. The complete variable domain, with remaining parts taken from reference TRBV5-5 and TRBJ2-7, reads DAGVTQSPTHLIKTRGQQVTLRCSPISGHKSVSWYQQVLGQGPQFIFQYYEKEERGRGNFPDRFSARQFPNYSSELNVNALLLGDSALYLCASSLGDRDHYEQYFGPGTRLTVT.

The chain links TRBV11-3 to TRBJ1-1; D perhaps matches TRBD1 (6 bases). The CDR3 is 11 residues long. V lost 3 bases, J lost 7 bases, and 6 bases lay in between. From germline, CDR1 is SGHNT and CDR2 YENEEA. The chain's CDR3 is CASSFRGEAFF. For the CDR3, the DNA is TGTGCCAGCAGCTTCAGGGGTGAAGCTTTCTTT.

The V and J genes are TRBV18 and TRBJ1-3; D not certain. Trimming removed 2 bases from V and 1 base from J, with 15 bases in between. Per the germline V gene, CDR1 is KGHSH and CDR2 is LQKENI. The CDR3 runs 17 residues. CDR3 coding DNA: TGTGCCAGCTCACCAGTTTCATCTGCGGATTCTGGAAACACCATATATTTT. Its translation: CASSPVSSADSGNTIYF.

The V call is TRBV30, the J call TRBJ2-7; no clear D. The CDR3 has 11 residues. Trimming removed 5 bases at V and 3 bases at J, with 8 bases between. Germline V CDR1 and CDR2: GTSNPN, SVGIG (reference sequence). Here the CDR3 reads CAWQDGYEQYF. CDR3 DNA sequence: TGTGCCTGGCAGGACGGCTACGAGCAGTACTTC. Full variable domain (missing parts from reference TRBV30 and TRBJ2-7): SQTIHQWPATLVQPVGSPLSLECTVEGTSNPNLYWYRQAAGRGLQLLFYSVGIGQISSEVPQNLSASRPQDRQFILSSKKLLLSDSGFYLCAWQDGYEQYFGPGTRLTVT.

The genes are TRBV4-1 and TRBJ1-2; D call uncertain. V was cut by 4 bases and J by 3 bases, with 12 bases left in between. CDR1 MGHRA and CDR2 YSYEKL come from the germline V gene. This CDR3 is built from 14 residues. CDR3 region: CASSPQLNYYGYTF. CDR3 nucleotides: TGCGCCAGCAGCCCTCAGTTGAACTACTATGGCTACACCTTC.

The V and J genes are TRBV19 and TRBJ1-1, with 8 bases fitting TRBD1. V lost 2 bases and J lost 1; bases outside the gene matches: 0. Germline V gene lookup returns CDR1 LNHDA and CDR2 SQIVND (reference sequence). This CDR3 is built from 14 residues. Written as DNA, the CDR3 is TGTGCCAGTAGTATACAGGGGGCGAACACTGAAGCTTTCTTT. The encoded protein is CASSIQGANTEAFF.

This chain joins TRBV11-2 and TRBJ2-7, with D unresolved. The V gene's germline CDR1 is SGHAT and CDR2 FQNNGV. The CDR3 is 14 residues long. The V end lost 5 bases, the J end lost 1 base, and 12 bases lay between the germline ends. CDR3 loop: CASSIGPLSYEQYF. For the CDR3, the DNA is TGTGCCAGCAGCATAGGACCCCTTTCCTACGAGCAGTACTTC.

The genes are TRBV11-2 and TRBJ2-1; D is ambiguous. The CDR3 consists of 13 residues. Germline V lookup: CDR1 SGHAT, CDR2 FQNNGV. V was shortened by 0 bases and J by 6 bases, with 6 bases between the two germline ends. CDR3 protein: CASSLDRSNEQFF. CDR3 bases: TGTGCCAGCAGCTTAGATCGGTCCAATGAGCAGTTCTTC.

Only a few counts were recorded for this clone. The chain is built from TRBV5-1 and TRBJ1-2; the match to TRBD1 covers 8 bases. The CDR3 runs to 14 residues. Germline CDR1 is SGHRS and CDR2 is YFSETQ. J lost 7 bases, V lost 5 bases, and 10 bases had no gene match. The CDR3 protein is CASSRGAGGSGYTF. CDR3 DNA sequence: TGCGCCAGCAGTCGTGGGGCAGGGGGCTCTGGCTACACCTTC.

DNA of the CDR3: TGCGCCAGCAGCTTGTTCAGAGGGGGGACTGAAAAACTGTTTTTT. This sequence encodes CASSLFRGGTEKLFF. The rearrangement links TRBV5-1 to TRBJ1-4; a weak D match, TRBD1 (6 bases). The CDR3 extends over 15 amino acids. The V gene lost 1 base and the J gene lost 7 bases, with 14 bases spanning the gap. Germline V CDR1 and CDR2: SGHRS, YFSETQ.

This chain links TRBV7-9 with TRBJ2-2, with 8 bases matching TRBD1. CDR3 length equals 16 residues. CDR1 is SEHNR, CDR2 FQNEAQ, per germline (reference sequence). V shed 5 bases and J 6 bases; nucleotides not matched to a gene: 11. For the CDR3, the DNA is TGTGCCAGCAGCACCGTAGGACAGGGTCTCCCCGGGGAGCTGTTTTTT. As protein: CASSTVGQGLPGELFF.

The chain uses TRBV6-6 and TRBJ2-7, with TRBD1 identical over 8 bases. CDR3 length: 14 amino acids. Germline V gene lookup returns CDR1 MNHNY and CDR2 SVGAGI (reference sequence). V was pared by 4 bases and J by 7 bases, with 9 bases of the junction left unmatched. The CDR3 reads CASSFPQGAREQYF. CDR3 in DNA: TGTGCCAGCAGTTTCCCCCAGGGGGCCAGAGAGCAGTACTTC.

This chain joins TRBV5-4 and TRBJ2-7; no clear D gene. The CDR3 length is 13 residues. V lost 4 bases and J 2 bases, leaving 10 bases between the germline ends. CDR1 is SGHNT, CDR2 YYREEE, per germline (reference sequence). CDR3 sequence reads: CASSRGNAYEQYF. CDR3 bases: TGTGCCAGCAGCCGCGGCAACGCCTACGAGCAGTACTTC.

This rearrangement joins TRBV9 to TRBJ2-3; a possible D gene is TRBD2 (6 bases). The germline V gene encodes CDR1 SGDLS and CDR2 YYNGEE. CDR3 length: 15 residues. V lost 2 bases and J 6 bases, leaving 16 bases between the germline ends. The CDR3, as DNA: TGTGCCAGCAGCGTCGGAGGGGTGCCAGCGGATACGCAGTATTTT. Translation: CASSVGGVPADTQYF.

V gene TRBV6-1 combines with J gene TRBJ2-7; 7 nucleotides match TRBD2. With 6 bases clipped from V and 2 bases from J, the junction kept 10 bases outside the gene matches. Per the germline V gene, CDR1 is MNHNS and CDR2 is SASEGT. CDR3 size: 15 residues. The CDR3 DNA reads TGTGCCAGCAGCCTCGGACTAGTCAAAGCCTACGAGCAGTACTTC. Its translation: CASSLGLVKAYEQYF.

The CDR3 bases are TGTGCCAGCAGCTTGGCGGGTAGGGAGGGAGATACGCAGTATTTT. Translated: CASSLAGREGDTQYF. J is TRBJ2-3 and V is TRBV5-4, with TRBD2 identical over 7 bases. V shed 0 bases and J 5 bases; nucleotides not matched to a gene: 6. The CDR3 has 15 amino acids. Germline V gives CDR1 SGHNT, CDR2 YYREEE (reference sequence). Full variable domain (outside the CDR3, taken from reference TRBV5-4 and TRBJ2-3): ETGVTQSPTHLIKTRGQQVTLRCSSQSGHNTVSWYQQALGQGPQFIFQYYREEENGRGNFPPRFSGLQFPNYSSELNVNALELDDSALYLCASSLAGREGDTQYFGPGTRLTVL.

V is TRBV21-1 and J is TRBJ2-2; TRBD2, the D gene given by the table, was not confirmed from the DNA. TRBV21-1 is marked as a pseudogene. This CDR3 has 20 amino acids. CDR3 coding DNA: TGTGCCAGCAGCAAAGTATGTGGACAGACTAGCGGGAGTGGAGCCGGGGAGCTGTTTTTT. Translation: CASSKVCGQTSGSGAGELFF.

The V gene is TRBV30, the J gene TRBJ2-3; 11 bases are shared with TRBD1. The CDR3 loop spans 14 amino acids. Per germline, CDR1 GTSNPN and CDR2 SVGIG (reference sequence). V lost 0 bases to trimming and J lost 6 bases; unmatched junction nucleotides: 2. CDR3 DNA sequence: TGTGCCTGGAGTGTACGGGACAGGGGGGATACGCAGTATTTT. This encodes CAWSVRDRGDTQYF. The whole variable domain, remainder taken from reference TRBV30 and TRBJ2-3, is SQTIHQWPATLVQPVGSPLSLECTVEGTSNPNLYWYRQAAGRGLQLLFYSVGIGQISSEVPQNLSASRPQDRQFILSSKKLLLSDSGFYLCAWSVRDRGDTQYFGPGTRLTVL.

The rearrangement uses TRBV2 and TRBJ1-1; 9 bases align to TRBD1. V was clipped by 8 bases and J by 1 base; unmatched bases: 5. CDR3 length: 14 residues. Germline V gene sequence: CDR1 SNHLY, CDR2 FYNNEI. This chain's CDR3 is CASLRQGGNTEAFF. The CDR3 DNA follows: TGTGCCAGCCTAAGACAGGGGGGGAACACTGAAGCTTTCTTT.

The chain employs TRBV18 and TRBJ1-1; no reliable D call. CDR1 is KGHSH and CDR2 is LQKENI in the germline V gene. V was trimmed by 2 bases and J by 1 base, leaving 14 bases between them. The CDR3 is 16 residues long. The CDR3 nucleotides read TGTGCCAGCTCACCAAAGATTGAGGCCGGGAACACTGAAGCTTTCTTT. Translation gives CASSPKIEAGNTEAFF. Variable domain in full (rest from reference TRBV18 and TRBJ1-1): NAGVMQNPRHLVRRRGQEARLRCSPMKGHSHVYWYRQLPEEGLKFMVYLQKENIIDESGMPKERFSAEFPKEGPSILRIQQVVRGDSAAYFCASSPKIEAGNTEAFFGQGTRLTVV.

V and J are TRBV25-1 and TRBJ1-3; the D gene is possibly TRBD1 (5 bases). Trimming removed 6 bases from V and 5 bases from J, with 11 bases in between. The CDR3 sequence is 13 residues long. Germline V lookup: CDR1 MGHDK, CDR2 SYGVNS. In DNA form, the CDR3 reads TGTGCCAGCAGAACCTCGGGACGAAACACCATATATTTT. Its translation is CASRTSGRNTIYF.

This CDR3 is CASSQGQGPETQYF. The CDR3 DNA reads TGTGCCAGCAGCCAGGGACAGGGTCCGGAGACCCAGTACTTC. V usage is TRBV7-8 and J usage is TRBJ2-5; TRBD1 matches 9 bases. The germline V gene has CDR1 SGHVS and CDR2 FQNEAQ. There are 14 residues in the CDR3. J gave up 5 bases and V 5 bases, and 6 bases lay outside the gene matches.

The chain has TRBV7-3 and TRBJ2-1; 8 positions match TRBD1. The CDR3 extends over 14 amino acids. CDR1 SGHTA and CDR2 FQGTGA come from the germline V gene. With V trimmed by 5 bases and J by 9 bases, 9 bases remained unmatched. This chain's CDR3 is CASSRRQGAGEQFF. CDR3 sequence (DNA): TGTGCCAGCAGCCGGCGGCAGGGGGCGGGTGAGCAGTTCTTC.

Notes on this clone: The same CDR3 arises from other DNA sequences in this sample as well. The chain combines TRBV7-9 with TRBJ2-3; possible D gene TRBD1, 5 bases. Trimming took 5 bases from V and 0 from J, leaving 9 bases between them. The CDR3 sequence is 14 residues long. Germline V CDR1 and CDR2: SEHNR, FQNEAQ (reference sequence). CDR3 nucleotides: TGTGCCAGCAGCCTCGGACAAAGCACAGATACGCAGTATTTT. It encodes CASSLGQSTDTQYF.

The genes are TRBV19 and TRBJ1-4; the D gene is possibly TRBD1 (6 bases). Trimming removed 5 bases from V and 7 bases from J, with 17 bases in between. Looked up from germline, CDR1 is LNHDA and CDR2 is SQIVND (reference sequence). The CDR3 totals 15 residues. CDR3 nucleotides: TGTGCCAGTAGTTCACGACAGGCGGGCCTTGAAAAACTGTTTTTT. Amino acids: CASSSRQAGLEKLFF.

The chain joins TRBV19 to TRBJ1-1; D possibly corresponds to TRBD1 (5 bases). CDR1 and CDR2 (germline): LNHDA, SQIVND (reference sequence). Trimming took off 3 bases at V and 0 bases at J, with 14 bases between the two ends. This CDR3 spans 16 amino acids. The CDR3 nucleotides are TGTGCCAGTAGTATTTATGGGGGACCTATGAACACTGAAGCTTTCTTT. It specifies CASSIYGGPMNTEAFF.

This sequence joins TRBV19 and TRBJ2-3, with D perhaps matching TRBD1 (6 bases). Per the germline V gene, CDR1 is LNHDA and CDR2 is SQIVND (reference sequence). V gave up 4 bases and J gave up 4 bases, with 9 bases separating them. The CDR3 length is 13 residues. The CDR3 here is CASSTGQPDTQYF. The CDR3 DNA reads TGTGCCAGTAGTACAGGACAGCCAGATACGCAGTATTTT.